This paragraph covers one TCR beta chain sequence. The antigen remains unidentified. The genes and germline here are from mouse. The read finishes 1 residue shy of the CDR3 end, and the germline J gene is used to complete it. This specimen belongs to a study of tissue T cells after allogeneic stem cell transplantation. General observations from the study: This small cohort was clinically heterogeneous, and sampling depth was a limitation. Anatomically similar tissues had similar TCR repertoires within each patient. Few T cell clones were shared across patients, but motif clusters showed tissue-specific shared signatures.

CDR1 GKSSPN and CDR2 SITVG come from the germline V gene. The CDR3 is 14 amino acids. Germline trimming cut 3 bases from V and 4 bases from J; bases unmatched to any gene: 2. Clones were read by immunoSEQ multiplex PCR, and TCRdb kept only the in-frame ones, dropping some. The data hold tens of thousands of clones, with almost 70% observed a single time. The sequenced material came from blood. The receptor's source is a female BALB/c mouse in good health. The strain's MHC: H2-d. V and J are TRBV31 and TRBJ1-4; 10 positions match TRBD1. CDR3 loop: CAWRGTGVNERLFF. The part of the CDR3 DNA that was read is TGTGCCTGGAGGGGGACAGGGGTCAACGAAAGATTATTT.